These 3 T cell receptor beta chains came from one sample sequenced in a study of PD-1 blockade in classical Hodgkin lymphoma. Indicated time point: newly diagnosed, previously untreated cHL patient sample. The protocol was immunoSEQ multiplex PCR, while the TCRdb copy is restricted to in-frame clones and leaves out a portion. The sample includes some 31,000 clones, 90% to 95% of them seen just once. Sequenced input: peripheral blood mononuclear cells (PBMCs). The receptors were sampled from a human donor with classical Hodgkin lymphoma.

This chain links TRBV6-6 with TRBJ2-1; D possibly uses TRBD1 or TRBD2 (6 bases each). CDR1 MNHNY and CDR2 SVGAGI come from the germline V gene (reference sequence). This CDR3 is 13 amino acids long. V was cut by 2 bases and J by 10 bases, with 12 bases left in between. Written as DNA, the CDR3 is TGTGCCAGCAGTTACCAGGAGGGGGGCGAGCAGTTCTTC. Its protein product is CASSYQEGGEQFF.

The sample holds one count of this clone. J is TRBJ2-1 and V is TRBV6-1; 7 bases align to TRBD2. CDR1 and CDR2 from the germline V gene are MNHNS and SASEGT. This CDR3 has 18 amino acids. Losses at the gene ends were 4 bases for V and 0 bases for J; bases not matched to a gene: 12. CDR3 nucleotide sequence: TGTGCCAGCAGTGCTCTACCGACAGCGGGACGCTCCTACAATGAGCAGTTCTTC. Amino acid sequence: CASSALPTAGRSYNEQFF.

V is TRBV27 and J is TRBJ2-1, with TRBD2 matching 16 bases. The germline V gene encodes CDR1 MNHEY and CDR2 SMNVEV (reference sequence). After removal of 5 bases from V and 2 bases from J, the junction contained 9 bases not matched to a gene. The CDR3 consists of 19 residues. For the CDR3, the DNA is TGTGCCAGCAGTCCAACTCCCGGGACTAGCGGGAGGGCCTACAATGAGCAGTTCTTC. It codes for CASSPTPGTSGRAYNEQFF.